These 26 T cell receptor beta chains came from one sample sequenced in a study of T cell repertoires in cytomegalovirus infection. MiXCR, run by TCRdb on the reads, gives a single entry per CDR3 protein. The data show 200,000 to 300,000 distinct CDR3 sequences, approximately 15% seen once. The sequenced material came from PBMCs. All receptors come from a human donor in good health (CMV status not recorded). Some clones in this sample may be carry-over from other donors' samples.

The chain couples TRBV10-3 to TRBJ2-7; D remains ambiguous. V lost 0 bases and J lost 9, with 9 bases in between. Germline V CDR1 and CDR2: ENHRY, SYGVKD. The CDR3 extends over 12 amino acids. Here the CDR3 DNA reads TGTGCCATCAGTGAGTCACTACTGGGGCAGTACTTC. Translation gives CAISESLLGQYF.

This clonotype was counted a few times. In DNA form, the CDR3 reads TGTGCCAGCAGCCCCTACTTCACAGATACGCAGTATTTT. Its translation: CASSPYFTDTQYF. V and J are TRBV14 and TRBJ2-3; D not certain. Germline CDR1 and CDR2: SGHDN and FVKESK. The V end was cut by 4 bases, the J end by 2 bases, with 7 bases between. CDR3 length: 13 amino acids.

Ten or more counts support this clonotype. V is TRBV7-2 and J is TRBJ1-5, with D unresolved. In germline, CDR1 is SGHTA, CDR2 FQGNSA. With 2 bases removed from V and 1 base from J, the gap between germline ends came to 12 bases. CDR3 length: 16 residues. CDR3 sequence reads: CASSLNGLTSNQPQHF. The CDR3 coding sequence is TGTGCCAGCAGCTTAAACGGACTTACAAGCAATCAGCCCCAGCATTTT.

The chain has TRBV20-1 and TRBJ2-7; 11 bases match TRBD1. CDR3 length: 13 amino acids. Germline trimming cut 6 bases from V and 2 bases from J; bases unmatched to any gene: 3. Germline V gene lookup returns CDR1 DFQATT and CDR2 SNEGSKA (reference sequence). The CDR3 loop is CSAVGQGAYEQYF. The DNA for the CDR3 is TGCAGTGCCGTGGGACAGGGGGCCTACGAGCAGTACTTC.

This clonotype was observed at least ten times. The chain couples TRBV7-2 to TRBJ2-2; D is undetermined. The CDR3 runs 14 residues. CDR1 SGHTA and CDR2 FQGNSA come from the germline V gene. Trimming removed 2 bases at V and 6 bases at J, with 10 bases between. CDR3 residues: CASSLRPVPGELFF. CDR3 nucleotides: TGTGCCAGCAGCTTAAGACCGGTTCCCGGGGAGCTGTTTTTT.

This chain's CDR3 is CASGTSSYNEQFF. CDR3 in DNA: TGCGCCAGCGGGACTAGTTCCTACAATGAGCAGTTCTTC. This rearrangement joins TRBV4-3 to TRBJ2-1; 8 bases are shared with TRBD2. Per germline, CDR1 LGHNA and CDR2 YSLEER. J gave up 1 base and V 8 bases, and 1 base lay outside the gene matches. The CDR3 covers 13 residues.

The chain joins TRBV2 to TRBJ1-3; D not certain. This CDR3 region has 11 residues. V lost 6 bases to trimming and J lost 8 bases, with 8 bases between them. The V gene's germline CDR1 is SNHLY and CDR2 FYNNEI. In nucleotides, the CDR3 is TGTGCCAGCAGAGGAGGGCACACCATATATTTT. Translating gives CASRGGHTIYF.

V gene TRBV7-2 combines with J gene TRBJ1-2, with 8 bases identical to TRBD1. The CDR3 is made up of 15 amino acids. J was trimmed by 9 bases and V by 5 bases; bases with no gene match: 14. The germline CDR1 and CDR2 sequences are SGHTA and FQGNSA. The chain's CDR3 is CASSPGTGSMESYTF. Here the CDR3 DNA reads TGTGCCAGCAGCCCCGGGACAGGATCTATGGAAAGCTACACCTTC.

This clonotype was counted many times. This chain connects TRBV5-8 to TRBJ2-5; TRBD1 matches at 9 bases. The V gene's germline CDR1 is SGHTS and CDR2 YDEGEE. CDR3 length equals 15 residues. Trimming at V came to 4 bases and at J to 4 bases, leaving 8 bases not matched to a gene. The CDR3 region has the DNA TGTGCCAGCAGCCCTTTAACAGGGGGCAGAGAGACCCAGTACTTC. Encoded protein: CASSPLTGGRETQYF.

Ten or more counts support this clonotype. The chain has TRBV28 and TRBJ2-7; 7 nucleotides align to TRBD2. The junction had 10 bases not matched to a gene; V was cut back by 4 bases and J by 1 base. Germline V gene lookup returns CDR1 MDHEN and CDR2 SYDVKM. CDR3 length: 16 amino acids. CDR3 sequence: CASSSFTGSGSYEQYF. CDR3 sequence (DNA): TGTGCCAGCAGTTCCTTTACCGGTAGCGGGTCCTACGAGCAGTACTTC.

This clonotype was recorded many times. The chain carries TRBV5-5 and TRBJ2-5, with D unresolved. Trimming stripped 1 base from V and 3 bases from J, with 10 bases between. CDR1 SGHKS and CDR2 YYEKEE come from the germline V gene (reference sequence). The CDR3 length is 14 residues. The CDR3 nucleotides read TGTGCCAGCAGCTTGTGGCTAGATAAAGAGACCCAGTACTTC. Protein sequence: CASSLWLDKETQYF.

This clonotype showed up many times. This chain joins TRBV7-9 and TRBJ2-5, with D hard to call. Germline loops: CDR1 SEHNR, CDR2 FQNEAQ (reference sequence). Trimming left V 5 bases short and J 0 bases short, with 10 bases between. This CDR3 has 14 amino acids. The CDR3: CASSGPANQETQYF. The CDR3 DNA sequence: TGTGCCAGCAGCGGCCCGGCGAACCAAGAGACCCAGTACTTC. Looking up the rest from reference TRBV7-9 and TRBJ2-5 gives the full variable domain: DTGVSQNPRHKITKRGQNVTFRCDPISEHNRLYWYRQTLGQGPEFLTYFQNEAQLEKSRLLSDRFSAERPKGSFSTLEIQRTEQGDSAMYLCASSGPANQETQYFGPGTRLLVL.

This clonotype showed up many times. The V call is TRBV12-3 or TRBV12-4, the J call TRBJ1-1, with a tentative D call TRBD1 (6 bases). The V gene lost 10 bases and the J gene lost 5 bases, with 23 bases spanning the gap. CDR3 size: 15 residues. The CDR3 nucleotides read TGTGCCACCGAGGGGGGGAAGCAAGGCCGGACTGAAGCTTTCTTT. Its protein is CATEGGKQGRTEAFF.

The chain has TRBV28 and TRBJ2-1; weak D call: TRBD1 (7 bases). CDR1 and CDR2 (germline): MDHEN, SYDVKM. Trimming left V 0 bases short and J 5 bases short, with 23 bases between. The CDR3 totals 19 residues. CDR3 coding DNA: TGTGCCAGCAGTTTATGGCTTGGGGGGTGGCAGGGGGATAACAATGAGCAGTTCTTC. It is translated as CASSLWLGGWQGDNNEQFF.

This clonotype was counted only a few times. The gene calls are TRBV29-1 and TRBJ2-5, with 12 positions matching TRBD1. Losses at the gene ends were 6 bases for V and 2 bases for J; bases not matched to a gene: 7. Germline CDR1 and CDR2: SQVTM and ANQGSEA. This CDR3 has 15 residues. The CDR3 spells CSVARDRGRQETQYF. DNA of the CDR3: TGCAGCGTAGCCCGGGACAGGGGGCGTCAAGAGACCCAGTACTTC.

This clonotype has just a few counts. The chain uses TRBV5-8 and TRBJ2-1; 10 bases align to TRBD2. The CDR3 consists of 17 residues. The germline CDR1 and CDR2 sequences are SGHTS and YDEGEE. J lost 4 bases, V lost 0 bases, and 7 bases had no gene match. The CDR3 loop reads CASSLALLAGIYNEQFF. The CDR3 DNA reads as TGTGCCAGCAGCTTGGCCCTACTAGCGGGGATATACAATGAGCAGTTCTTC.

This clonotype appeared a few times. This chain connects TRBV6-2 or TRBV6-3 to TRBJ2-7, with D uncertain. The length of the CDR3 is 16 residues. Trimming pared 2 bases from V and 0 bases from J, leaving 14 bases between. The germline V gene has CDR1 MNHEY and CDR2 SVGEGT. The CDR3 reads CASSYRGRISSYEQYF. For the CDR3, the DNA is TGTGCCAGCAGTTACCGAGGACGAATCAGCTCCTACGAGCAGTACTTC.

This clonotype showed up just once. V gene TRBV4-1 combines with J gene TRBJ2-5, with TRBD2 matching 11 bases. The junction had 20 bases not matched to a gene; V was cut back by 3 bases and J by 5 bases. The CDR3 is 20 residues long. CDR1 and CDR2 (germline): MGHRA, YSYEKL. The CDR3, as DNA: TGCGCCAGCAGCCACCGTAAGAACCAGACACTAGCGGGGGAGGGTGAGACCCAGTACTTC. It translates to CASSHRKNQTLAGEGETQYF.

The sample holds many counts of this clonotype. The chain is built from TRBV5-6 and TRBJ2-7; the D gene is possibly TRBD1 (5 bases). Germline V gives CDR1 SGHDT, CDR2 YYEEEE. The germline V and J ends were trimmed by 4 bases and 3 bases, with 14 bases remaining between them. The CDR3 extends over 14 amino acids. CDR3 DNA: TGTGCCAGCAGCACAGGCCCCTTGGGCTACGAGCAGTACTTC. Translating it yields CASSTGPLGYEQYF.

This clonotype was seen repeatedly, ten times or more. This chain joins TRBV11-2 and TRBJ2-1; no firm D call. Germline values: CDR1 SGHAT, CDR2 FQNNGV. V gave up 1 base and J gave up 0 bases, with 7 bases separating them. This CDR3 is built from 15 residues. The CDR3 region is CASSLGPRSYNEQFF. The CDR3 DNA reads as TGTGCCAGCAGCTTAGGTCCCCGCTCCTACAATGAGCAGTTCTTC.

This clonotype was picked up a small number of times. V and J are TRBV6-6 and TRBJ2-1, with unresolved D. CDR3 length: 13 residues. Trimming removed 6 bases from V and 0 bases from J, with 6 bases in between. Germline CDR1 MNHNY, CDR2 SVGAGI (reference sequence). In DNA form, the CDR3 reads TGTGCCAGCAGCCCTCGCTCCTACAATGAGCAGTTCTTC. This encodes CASSPRSYNEQFF.

The chain links TRBV12-3 or TRBV12-4 to TRBJ2-3, with 13 bases aligning to TRBD2. This CDR3 is 17 amino acids long. With 3 bases clipped from V and 2 bases from J, the junction kept 5 bases outside the gene matches. CDR3 protein: CASSLGLAGSLTDTQYF. CDR3 sequence (DNA): TGTGCCAGCAGTTTGGGACTAGCGGGAAGTCTCACAGATACGCAGTATTTT.

This clonotype was seen ten or more times. The chain carries TRBV11-2 and TRBJ1-1, with D unresolved. Germline CDR1 reads SGHAT; CDR2 reads FQNNGV. The CDR3 sequence is 13 residues long. V gave up 1 base and J gave up 4 bases, with 7 bases separating them. For the CDR3, the DNA is TGTGCCAGCAGCTTAGCCAAGGGCACTGAAGCTTTCTTT. Amino acids: CASSLAKGTEAFF. Variable domain in full (rest from reference TRBV11-2 and TRBJ1-1): EAGVAQSPRYKIIEKRQSVAFWCNPISGHATLYWYQQILGQGPKLLIQFQNNGVVDDSQLPKDRFSAERLKGVDSTLKIQPAKLEDSAVYLCASSLAKGTEAFFGQGTRLTVV.

Here the CDR3 DNA reads TGTGCCAGCTCAGAATCTAGTGGCCCCTACGAGCAGTACTTC. Its protein is CASSESSGPYEQYF. The chain joins TRBV18 to TRBJ2-7; no definite D call. Germline lookup yields CDR1 KGHSH and CDR2 LQKENI. V was shortened by 5 bases and J by 2 bases, with 13 bases between the two germline ends. The length of the CDR3 is 14 residues. Based on the CDR3 plus reference TRBV18 and TRBJ2-7, the full variable domain is NAGVMQNPRHLVRRRGQEARLRCSPMKGHSHVYWYRQLPEEGLKFMVYLQKENIIDESGMPKERFSAEFPKEGPSILRIQQVVRGDSAAYFCASSESSGPYEQYFGPGTRLTVT.

This clonotype was found many times. The chain employs TRBV12-3 or TRBV12-4 and TRBJ1-6, with 8 bases fitting TRBD1. V lost 6 bases, J lost 9 bases, and 13 bases stayed unmatched. The CDR3 spans 16 residues. The CDR3 nucleotides read TGTGCCAGCAGATCTTATGCTACAGGGGGTGGTTCACCCCTCCACTTT. Protein sequence: CASRSYATGGGSPLHF.

This clonotype was counted many times. CDR3 coding DNA: TGTGCCAGCAGCTTAGCGGTGACGGGTACCGGGGAGCTGTTTTTT. Its translation: CASSLAVTGTGELFF. The chain carries TRBV7-9 and TRBJ2-2, with no clear D. This CDR3 region has 15 residues. Germline assignment: CDR1 SEHNR and CDR2 FQNEAQ (reference sequence). Trimming left V 0 bases short and J 5 bases short, with 10 bases between.